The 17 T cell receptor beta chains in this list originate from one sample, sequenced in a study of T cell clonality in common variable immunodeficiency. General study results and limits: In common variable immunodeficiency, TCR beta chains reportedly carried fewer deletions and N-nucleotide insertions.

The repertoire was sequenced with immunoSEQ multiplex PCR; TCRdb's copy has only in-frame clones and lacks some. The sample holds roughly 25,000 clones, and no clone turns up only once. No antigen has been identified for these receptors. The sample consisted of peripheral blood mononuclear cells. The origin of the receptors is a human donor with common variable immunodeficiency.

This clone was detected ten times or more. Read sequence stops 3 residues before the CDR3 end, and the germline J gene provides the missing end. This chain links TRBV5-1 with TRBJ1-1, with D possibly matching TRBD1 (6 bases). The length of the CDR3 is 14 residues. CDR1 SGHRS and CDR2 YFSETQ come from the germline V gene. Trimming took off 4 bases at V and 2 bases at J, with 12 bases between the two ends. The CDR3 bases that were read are TGCGCCAGCAGCATAAGGACAGCTAACACTGAA. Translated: CASSIRTANTE. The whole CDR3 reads CASSIRTANTEAFF.

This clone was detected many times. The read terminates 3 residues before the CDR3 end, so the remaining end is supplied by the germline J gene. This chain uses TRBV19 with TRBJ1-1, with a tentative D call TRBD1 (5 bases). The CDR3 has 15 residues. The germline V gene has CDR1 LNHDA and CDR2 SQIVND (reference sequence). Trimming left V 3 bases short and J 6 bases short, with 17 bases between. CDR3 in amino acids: CASSMGLNGRSEAFF. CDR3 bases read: TGTGCCAGTAGTATGGGACTGAACGGCCGGTCTGAA.

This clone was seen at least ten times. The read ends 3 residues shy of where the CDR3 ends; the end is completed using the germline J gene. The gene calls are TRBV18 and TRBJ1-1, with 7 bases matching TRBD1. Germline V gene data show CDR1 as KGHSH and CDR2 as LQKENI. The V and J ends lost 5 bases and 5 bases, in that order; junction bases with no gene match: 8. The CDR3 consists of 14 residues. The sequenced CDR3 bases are TGTGCCAGCTCAACGACAGGGTTGAGAACTGAA. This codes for CASSTTGLRTE. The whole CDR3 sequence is CASSTTGLRTEAFF.

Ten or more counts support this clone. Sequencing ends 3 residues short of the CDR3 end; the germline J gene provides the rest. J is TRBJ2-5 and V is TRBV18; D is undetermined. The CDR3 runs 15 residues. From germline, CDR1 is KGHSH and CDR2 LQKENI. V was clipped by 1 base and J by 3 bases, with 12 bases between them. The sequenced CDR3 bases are TGTGCCAGCTCACCACGCGGCAGCATTAAAGAGACC. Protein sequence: CASSPRGSIKET. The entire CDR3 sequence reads CASSPRGSIKETQYF.

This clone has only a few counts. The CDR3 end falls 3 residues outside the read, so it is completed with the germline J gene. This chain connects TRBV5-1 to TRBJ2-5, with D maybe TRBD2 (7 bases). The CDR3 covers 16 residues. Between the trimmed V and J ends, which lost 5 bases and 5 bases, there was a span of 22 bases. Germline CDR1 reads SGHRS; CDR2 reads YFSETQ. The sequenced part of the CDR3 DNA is TGCGCCAGCAGAAAGAGAGGGGGGGGCGATCTGGAGACC. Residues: CASRKRGGGDLET. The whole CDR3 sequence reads CASRKRGGGDLETQYF.

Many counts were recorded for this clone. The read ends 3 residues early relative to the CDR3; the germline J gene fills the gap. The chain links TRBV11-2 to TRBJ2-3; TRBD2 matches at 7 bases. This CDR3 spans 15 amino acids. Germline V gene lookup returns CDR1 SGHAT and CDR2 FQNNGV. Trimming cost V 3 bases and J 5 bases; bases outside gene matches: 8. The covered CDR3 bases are TGTGCCAGCAGCTTTTTCGCGGGAGCGGTAGATACG. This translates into CASSFFAGAVDT. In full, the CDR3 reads CASSFFAGAVDTQYF.

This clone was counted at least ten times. CDR3 sequence reads: CASRAGGAQYF. Partial CDR3 DNA: TGTGCCAGCCGAGCGGGCGGGGCG. The chain employs TRBV7-9 and TRBJ2-3, with a weak D call TRBD2 (6 bases). The read gets to within 3 residues of the CDR3 end, and the germline J gene fills in the rest. The length of the CDR3 is 11 residues. CDR1 SEHNR and CDR2 FQNEAQ come from the germline V gene (reference sequence).

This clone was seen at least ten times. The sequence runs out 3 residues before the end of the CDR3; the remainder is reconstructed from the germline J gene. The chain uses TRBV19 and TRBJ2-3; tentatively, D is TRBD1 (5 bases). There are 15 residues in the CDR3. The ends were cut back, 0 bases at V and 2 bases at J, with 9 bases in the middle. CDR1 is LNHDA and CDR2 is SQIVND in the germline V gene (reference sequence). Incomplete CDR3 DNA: TGTGCCAGTAGTATAGAACAGGTGTCCACAGATACG. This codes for CASSIEQVSTDT. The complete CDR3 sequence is CASSIEQVSTDTQYF.

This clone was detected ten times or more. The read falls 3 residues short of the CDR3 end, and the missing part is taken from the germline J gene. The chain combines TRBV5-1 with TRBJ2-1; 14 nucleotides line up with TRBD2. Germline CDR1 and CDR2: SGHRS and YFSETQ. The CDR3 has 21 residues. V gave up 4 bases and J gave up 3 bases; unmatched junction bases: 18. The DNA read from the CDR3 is TGCGCCAGCAGCCCCCTGCCGGGCTTTGGACTAGCGGGGGGAAACTACAATGAG. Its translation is CASSPLPGFGLAGGNYNE. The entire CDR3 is CASSPLPGFGLAGGNYNEQFF.

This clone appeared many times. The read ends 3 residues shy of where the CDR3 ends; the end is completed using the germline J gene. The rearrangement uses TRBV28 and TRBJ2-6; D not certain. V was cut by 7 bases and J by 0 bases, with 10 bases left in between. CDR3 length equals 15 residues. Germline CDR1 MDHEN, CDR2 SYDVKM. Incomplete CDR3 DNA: TGTGCCAGCACTCCCCTCGTCTCTGGGGCCAACGTC. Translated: CASTPLVSGANV. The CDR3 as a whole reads CASTPLVSGANVLTF.

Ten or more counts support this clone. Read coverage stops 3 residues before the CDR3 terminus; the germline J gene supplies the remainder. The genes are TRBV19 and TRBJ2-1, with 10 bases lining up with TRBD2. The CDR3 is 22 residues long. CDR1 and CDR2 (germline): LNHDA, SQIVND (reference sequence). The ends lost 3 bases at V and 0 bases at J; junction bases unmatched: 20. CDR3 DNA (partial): TGTGCCAGTAGTATGGGAATTGGTGGCCCTAGCGGGAGATTAGGCTCCTACAATGAG. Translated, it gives CASSMGIGGPSGRLGSYNE. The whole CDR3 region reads CASSMGIGGPSGRLGSYNEQFF.

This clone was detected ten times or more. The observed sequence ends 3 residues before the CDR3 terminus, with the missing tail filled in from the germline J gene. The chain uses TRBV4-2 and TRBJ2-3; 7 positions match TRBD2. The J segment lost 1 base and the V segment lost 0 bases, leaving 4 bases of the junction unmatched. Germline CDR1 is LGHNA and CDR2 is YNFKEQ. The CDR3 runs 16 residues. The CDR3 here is CASSQDSSGGTDTQYF. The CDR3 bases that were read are TGTGCCAGCAGCCAAGATTCGAGCGGGGGCACAGATACG.

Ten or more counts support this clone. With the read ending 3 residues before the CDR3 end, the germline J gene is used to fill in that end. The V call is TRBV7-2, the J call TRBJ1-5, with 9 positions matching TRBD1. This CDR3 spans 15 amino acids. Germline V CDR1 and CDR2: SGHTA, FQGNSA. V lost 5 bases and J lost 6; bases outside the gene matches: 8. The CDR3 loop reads CASSPGQGTSQPQHF. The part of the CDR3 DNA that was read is TGTGCCAGCAGCCCGGGACAGGGAACGAGTCAGCCC.

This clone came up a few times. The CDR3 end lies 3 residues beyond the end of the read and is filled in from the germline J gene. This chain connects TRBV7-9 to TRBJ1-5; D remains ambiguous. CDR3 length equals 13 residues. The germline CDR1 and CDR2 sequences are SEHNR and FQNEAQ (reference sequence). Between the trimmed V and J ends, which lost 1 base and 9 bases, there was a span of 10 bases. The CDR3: CASSLEGSGPQHF. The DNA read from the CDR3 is TGTGCCAGCAGCTTAGAAGGGTCTGGGCCC.

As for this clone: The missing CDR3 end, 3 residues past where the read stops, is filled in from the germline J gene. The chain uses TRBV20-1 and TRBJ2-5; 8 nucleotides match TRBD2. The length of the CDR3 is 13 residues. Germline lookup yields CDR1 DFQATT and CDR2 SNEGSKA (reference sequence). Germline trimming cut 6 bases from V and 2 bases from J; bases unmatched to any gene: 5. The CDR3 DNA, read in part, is TGCAGTGCCTTACTAGCGGAACAAGAGACC. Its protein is CSALLAEQET. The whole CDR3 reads CSALLAEQETQYF.

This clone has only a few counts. The CDR3 protein is CASSSSGRRDEQFF. The sequenced CDR3 bases are TGTGCCAGCAGCTCCAGCGGGAGAAGGGATGAG. The chain has TRBV7-9 and TRBJ2-1; the match to TRBD2 covers 8 bases. Coverage ceases 3 residues before the CDR3 finishes, and the germline J gene fills in the end. The CDR3 totals 14 residues. Germline loops: CDR1 SEHNR, CDR2 FQNEAQ (reference sequence). The junction had 7 bases not matched to a gene; V was cut back by 4 bases and J by 8 bases.

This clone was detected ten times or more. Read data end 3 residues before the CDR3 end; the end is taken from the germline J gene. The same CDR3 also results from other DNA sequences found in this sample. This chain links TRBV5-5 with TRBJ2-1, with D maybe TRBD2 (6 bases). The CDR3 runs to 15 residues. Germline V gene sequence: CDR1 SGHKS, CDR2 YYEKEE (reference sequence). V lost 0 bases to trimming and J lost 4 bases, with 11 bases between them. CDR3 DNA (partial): TGTGCCAGCAGCTTGGCGGTAGCGGTTTACAATGAG. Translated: CASSLAVAVYNE. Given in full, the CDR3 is CASSLAVAVYNEQFF. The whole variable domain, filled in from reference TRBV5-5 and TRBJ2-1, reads DAGVTQSPTHLIKTRGQQVTLRCSPISGHKSVSWYQQVLGQGPQFIFQYYEKEERGRGNFPDRFSARQFPNYSSELNVNALLLGDSALYLCASSLAVAVYNEQFFGPGTRLTVL.